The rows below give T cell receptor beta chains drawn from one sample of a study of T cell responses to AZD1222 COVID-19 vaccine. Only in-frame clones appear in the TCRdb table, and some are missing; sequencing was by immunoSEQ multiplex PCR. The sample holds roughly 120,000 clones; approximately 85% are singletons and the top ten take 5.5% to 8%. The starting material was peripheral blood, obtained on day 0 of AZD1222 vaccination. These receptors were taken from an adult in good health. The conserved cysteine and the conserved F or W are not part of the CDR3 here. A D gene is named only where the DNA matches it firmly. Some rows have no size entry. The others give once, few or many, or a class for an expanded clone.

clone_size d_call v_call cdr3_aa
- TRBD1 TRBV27 ASSPPSDRGWWETQY
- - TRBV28 ASSPGLYEQY
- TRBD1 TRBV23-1 ASSLLGQGENYGYT
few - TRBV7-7 ASSPAVGELF
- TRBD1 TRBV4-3 ASSQALDRVWEQY
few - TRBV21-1 ANPGQRTYEQY
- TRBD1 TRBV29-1 SVPSRDSYGYT
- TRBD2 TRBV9 ASSVGGLAGREQF
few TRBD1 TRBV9 ASSVEGRGNSPLH
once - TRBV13 ASSSRAGTDTQY